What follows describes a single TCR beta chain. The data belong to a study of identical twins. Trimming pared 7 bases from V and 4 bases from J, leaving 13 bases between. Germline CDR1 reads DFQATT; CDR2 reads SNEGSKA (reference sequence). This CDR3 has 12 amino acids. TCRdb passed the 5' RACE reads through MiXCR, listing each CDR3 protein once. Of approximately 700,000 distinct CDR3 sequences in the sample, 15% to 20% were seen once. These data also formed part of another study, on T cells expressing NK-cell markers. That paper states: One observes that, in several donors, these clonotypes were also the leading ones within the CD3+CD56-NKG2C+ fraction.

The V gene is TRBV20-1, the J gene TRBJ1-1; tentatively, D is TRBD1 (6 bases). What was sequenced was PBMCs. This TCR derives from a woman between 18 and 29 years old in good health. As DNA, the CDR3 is TGCAGTGGCCAACAGGGTCCCACTGAAGCTTTCTTT. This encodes CSGQQGPTEAFF.